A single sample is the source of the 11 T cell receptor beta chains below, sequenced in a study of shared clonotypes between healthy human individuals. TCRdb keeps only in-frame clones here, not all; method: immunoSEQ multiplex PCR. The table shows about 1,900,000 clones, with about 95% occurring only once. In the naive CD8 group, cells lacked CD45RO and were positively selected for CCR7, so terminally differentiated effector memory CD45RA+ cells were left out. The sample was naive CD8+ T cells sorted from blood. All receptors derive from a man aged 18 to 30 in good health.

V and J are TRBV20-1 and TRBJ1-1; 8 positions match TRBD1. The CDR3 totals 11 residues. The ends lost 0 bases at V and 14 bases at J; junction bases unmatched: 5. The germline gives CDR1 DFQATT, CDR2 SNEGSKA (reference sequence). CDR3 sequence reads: CSAREDREVFF. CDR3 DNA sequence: TGCAGTGCTAGAGAGGACAGGGAGGTCTTCTTT.

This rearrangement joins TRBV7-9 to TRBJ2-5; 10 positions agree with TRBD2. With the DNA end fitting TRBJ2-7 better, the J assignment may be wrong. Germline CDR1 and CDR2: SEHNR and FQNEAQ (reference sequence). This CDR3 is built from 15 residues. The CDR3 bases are TGTGCCAGCAGCGGACCCACTAGCGGGAACAACGAGCAGTACTTC. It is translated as CASSGPTSGNNEQYF.

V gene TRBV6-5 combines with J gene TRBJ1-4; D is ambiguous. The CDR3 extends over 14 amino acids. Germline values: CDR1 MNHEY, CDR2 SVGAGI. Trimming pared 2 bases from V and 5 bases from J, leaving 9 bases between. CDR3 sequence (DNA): TGTGCCAGCAGTTACGGGCTGGGGAATGAAAAACTGTTTTTT. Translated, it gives CASSYGLGNEKLFF.

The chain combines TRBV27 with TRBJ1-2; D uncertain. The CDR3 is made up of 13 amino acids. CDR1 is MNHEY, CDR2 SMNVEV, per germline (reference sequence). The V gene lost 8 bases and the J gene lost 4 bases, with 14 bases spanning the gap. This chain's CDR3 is CASRLVGGYGYTF. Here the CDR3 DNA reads TGTGCCAGCCGACTGGTAGGTGGCTATGGCTACACCTTC.

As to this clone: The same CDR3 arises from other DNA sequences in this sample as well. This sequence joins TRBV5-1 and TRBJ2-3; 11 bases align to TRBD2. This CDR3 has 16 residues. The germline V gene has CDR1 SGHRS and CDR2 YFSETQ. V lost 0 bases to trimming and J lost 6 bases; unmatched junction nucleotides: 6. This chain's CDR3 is CASSLALAGGPDTQYF. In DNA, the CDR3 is TGCGCCAGCAGCTTGGCCCTAGCGGGGGGTCCGGATACGCAGTATTTT.

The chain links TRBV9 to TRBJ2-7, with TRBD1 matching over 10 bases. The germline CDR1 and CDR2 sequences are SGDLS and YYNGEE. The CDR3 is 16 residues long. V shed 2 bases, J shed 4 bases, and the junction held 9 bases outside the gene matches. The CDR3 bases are TGTGCCAGCAGCGTCAACCCGGACAGGGGGGAATACGAGCAGTACTTC. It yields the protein CASSVNPDRGEYEQYF.

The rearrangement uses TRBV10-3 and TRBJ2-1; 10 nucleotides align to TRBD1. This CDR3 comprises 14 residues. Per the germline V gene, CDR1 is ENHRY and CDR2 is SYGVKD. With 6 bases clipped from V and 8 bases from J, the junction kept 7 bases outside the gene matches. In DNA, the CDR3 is TGTGCCATCAGCCCGGGACAGGGGAGTGATGAGCAGTTCTTC. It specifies CAISPGQGSDEQFF.

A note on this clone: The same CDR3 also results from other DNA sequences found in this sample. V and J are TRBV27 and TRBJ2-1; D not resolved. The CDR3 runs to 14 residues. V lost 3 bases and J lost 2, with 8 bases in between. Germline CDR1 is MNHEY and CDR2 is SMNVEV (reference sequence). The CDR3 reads CASSFSSPYNEQFF. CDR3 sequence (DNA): TGTGCCAGCAGTTTCTCCAGTCCCTACAATGAGCAGTTCTTC.

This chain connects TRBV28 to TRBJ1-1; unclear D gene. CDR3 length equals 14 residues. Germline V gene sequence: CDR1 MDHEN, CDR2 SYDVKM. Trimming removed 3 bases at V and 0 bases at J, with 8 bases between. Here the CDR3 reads CASSLGYMNTEAFF. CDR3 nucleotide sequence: TGTGCCAGCAGTTTGGGCTACATGAACACTGAAGCTTTCTTT.

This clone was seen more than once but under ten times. This chain's CDR3 is CASSYGYDGEQYF. The DNA for the CDR3 is TGTGCCAGCAGTTATGGATATGATGGCGAGCAGTACTTC. The J gene is TRBJ2-7, the V gene TRBV6-5, with D hard to call. The germline V and J ends were trimmed by 3 bases and 6 bases, with 12 bases remaining between them. The CDR3 is 13 amino acids. Germline V gene lookup returns CDR1 MNHEY and CDR2 SVGAGI.

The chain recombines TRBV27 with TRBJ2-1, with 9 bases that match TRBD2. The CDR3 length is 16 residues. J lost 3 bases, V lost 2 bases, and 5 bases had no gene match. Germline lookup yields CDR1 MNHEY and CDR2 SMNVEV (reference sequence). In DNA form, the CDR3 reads TGTGCCAGCAGTTTAGGTACTAGCGGGTTCTACAATGAGCAGTTCTTC. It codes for CASSLGTSGFYNEQFF.